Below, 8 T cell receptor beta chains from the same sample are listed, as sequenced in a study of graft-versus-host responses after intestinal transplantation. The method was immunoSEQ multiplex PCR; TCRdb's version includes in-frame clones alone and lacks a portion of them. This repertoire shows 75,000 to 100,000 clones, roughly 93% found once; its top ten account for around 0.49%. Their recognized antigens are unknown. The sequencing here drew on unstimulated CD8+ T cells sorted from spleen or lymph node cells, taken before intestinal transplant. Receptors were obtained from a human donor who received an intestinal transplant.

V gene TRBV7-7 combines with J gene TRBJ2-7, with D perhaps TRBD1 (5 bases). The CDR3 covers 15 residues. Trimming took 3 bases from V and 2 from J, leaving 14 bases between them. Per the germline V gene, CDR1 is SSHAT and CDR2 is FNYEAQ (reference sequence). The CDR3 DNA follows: TGTGCCAGCAGCTTCAGTGACAGAGTCACCTACGAGCAGTACTTC. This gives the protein CASSFSDRVTYEQYF. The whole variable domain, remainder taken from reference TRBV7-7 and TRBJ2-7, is GAGVSQSPRYKVTKRGQDVTLRCDPISSHATLYWYQQALGQGPEFLTYFNYEAQPDKSGLPSDRFSAERPEGSISTLTIQRTEQRDSAMYRCASSFSDRVTYEQYFGPGTRLTVT.

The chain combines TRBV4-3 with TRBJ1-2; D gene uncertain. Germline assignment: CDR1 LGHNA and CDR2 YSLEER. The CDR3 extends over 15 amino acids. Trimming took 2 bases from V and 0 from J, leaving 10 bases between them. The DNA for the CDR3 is TGCGCCAGCAGCCAATCCCGGGGTTCTAACTATGGCTACACCTTC. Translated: CASSQSRGSNYGYTF.

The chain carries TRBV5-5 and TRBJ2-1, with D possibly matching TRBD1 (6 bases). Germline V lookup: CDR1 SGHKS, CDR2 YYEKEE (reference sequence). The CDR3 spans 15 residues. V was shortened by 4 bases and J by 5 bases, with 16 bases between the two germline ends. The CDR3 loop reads CASSALWGLNNEQFF. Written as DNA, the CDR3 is TGTGCCAGCAGCGCGTTATGGGGGCTAAACAATGAGCAGTTCTTC.

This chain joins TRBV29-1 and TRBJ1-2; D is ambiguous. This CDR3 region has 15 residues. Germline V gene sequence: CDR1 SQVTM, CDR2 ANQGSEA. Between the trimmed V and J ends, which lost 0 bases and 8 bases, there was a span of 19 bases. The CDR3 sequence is CSVEDFVEGLGGYTF. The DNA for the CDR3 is TGCAGCGTTGAAGATTTCGTAGAGGGCCTGGGCGGCTACACCTTC.

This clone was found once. The CDR3 DNA follows: TGTGCCAGCAGCTTGGGTAACTCCTACGAGCAGTACTTC. This codes for CASSLGNSYEQYF. The chain combines TRBV5-6 with TRBJ2-7, with D unclear. The CDR3 is made up of 13 amino acids. V was trimmed by 0 bases and J by 0 bases, leaving 4 bases between them. Germline lookup yields CDR1 SGHDT and CDR2 YYEEEE.

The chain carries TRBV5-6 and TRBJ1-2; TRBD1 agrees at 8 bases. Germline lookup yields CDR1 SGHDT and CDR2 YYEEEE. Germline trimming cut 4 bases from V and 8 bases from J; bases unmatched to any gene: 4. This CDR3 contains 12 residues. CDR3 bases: TGTGCCAGCAGCACATCAGGGGGCGGCTACACCTTC. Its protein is CASSTSGGGYTF.

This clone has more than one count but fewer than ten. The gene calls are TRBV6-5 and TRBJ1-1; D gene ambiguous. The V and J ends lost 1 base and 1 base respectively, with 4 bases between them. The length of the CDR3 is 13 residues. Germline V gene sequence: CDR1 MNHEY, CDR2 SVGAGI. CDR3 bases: TGTGCCAGCAGTTACTACGGGAACACTGAAGCTTTCTTT. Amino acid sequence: CASSYYGNTEAFF.

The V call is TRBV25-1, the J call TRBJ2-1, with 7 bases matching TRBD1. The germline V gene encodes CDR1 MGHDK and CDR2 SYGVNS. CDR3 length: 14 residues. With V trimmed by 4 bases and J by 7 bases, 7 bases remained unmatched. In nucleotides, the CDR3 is TGTGCCAGCAGTGTCCAGGGGGATGCGAATGAGCAGTTCTTC. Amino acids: CASSVQGDANEQFF. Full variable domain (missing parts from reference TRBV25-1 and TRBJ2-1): EADIYQTPRYLVIGTGKKITLECSQTMGHDKMYWYQQDPGMELHLIHYSYGVNSTEKGDLSSESTVSRIRTEHFPLTLESARPSHTSQYLCASSVQGDANEQFFGPGTRLTVL.